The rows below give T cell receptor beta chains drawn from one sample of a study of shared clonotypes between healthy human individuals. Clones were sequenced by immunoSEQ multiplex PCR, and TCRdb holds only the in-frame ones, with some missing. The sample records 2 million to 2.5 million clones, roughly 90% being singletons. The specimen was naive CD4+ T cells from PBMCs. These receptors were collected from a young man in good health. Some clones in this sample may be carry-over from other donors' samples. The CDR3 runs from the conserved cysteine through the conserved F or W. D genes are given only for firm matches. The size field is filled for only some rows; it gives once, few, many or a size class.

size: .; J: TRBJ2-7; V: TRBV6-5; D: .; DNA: TGTGCCAGCAGTCTACAGGGAAACTCCTACGAGCAGTACTTC; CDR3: CASSLQGNSYEQYF
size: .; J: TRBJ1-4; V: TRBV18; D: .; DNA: TGTGCCAGCTCACCAAGCGACGGTAATGAAAAACTGTTTTTT; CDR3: CASSPSDGNEKLFF
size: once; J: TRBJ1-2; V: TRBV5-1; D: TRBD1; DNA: TGCGCCAGCAGCATACGATCGGACAGGAACTATGGCTACACCTTC; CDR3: CASSIRSDRNYGYTF
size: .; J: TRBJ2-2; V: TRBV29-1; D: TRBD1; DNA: TGCAGCGTTGAAGGGACAGGGCACACCGGGGAGCTGTTTTTT; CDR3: CSVEGTGHTGELFF
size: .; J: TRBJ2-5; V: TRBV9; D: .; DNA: TGTGCCAGCAGCGTAACGAGCGGCAGGGCGGAAGAGACCCAGTACTTC; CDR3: CASSVTSGRAEETQYF
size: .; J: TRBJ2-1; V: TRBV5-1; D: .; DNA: TGCGCCAGCAGCTTACAAGAGACCTCCTACAATGAGCAGTTCTTC; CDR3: CASSLQETSYNEQFF
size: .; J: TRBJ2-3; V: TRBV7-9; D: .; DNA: TGTGCCAGCAGCTTATCCCTTGGGGGCGGGAGAGGTACAGATACGCAGTATTTT; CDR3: CASSLSLGGGRGTDTQYF
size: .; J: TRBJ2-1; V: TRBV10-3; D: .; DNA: TGTGCCATCAGGGGGGGACAGAAAGACAATGAGCAGTTCTTC; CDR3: CAIRGGQKDNEQFF
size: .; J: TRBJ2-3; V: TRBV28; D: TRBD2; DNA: TGTGCCAGCAGCATGGCTAGCGGACGCACAGATACGCAGTATTTT; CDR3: CASSMASGRTDTQYF
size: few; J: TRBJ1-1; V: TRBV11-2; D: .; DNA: TGTGCCAGCAGCTTAGGACGATTGGGCGAAGCTTTCTTT; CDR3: CASSLGRLGEAFF
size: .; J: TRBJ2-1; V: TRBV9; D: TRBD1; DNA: TGTGCCAGCAGCGTACGAAGGGACAGGGCGAAGTTAGACAATGAGCAGTTCTTC; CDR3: CASSVRRDRAKLDNEQFF
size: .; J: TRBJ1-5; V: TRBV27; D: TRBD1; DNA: TGTGCCAGCAGTCCCGGGACAGGGCTCGATCAGCCCCAGCATTTT; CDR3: CASSPGTGLDQPQHF